The 23 T cell receptor beta chains below come from one sample, sequenced in a study of Graves' ophthalmopathy and Graves' hyperthyroidism. Transcripts of RNA were the source for amplifying TCR beta CDR3 regions. Investigators did first-round RT-PCR with HTBI primers, then second-round multiplex PCR. Each CDR3 protein gets one entry after TCRdb re-called the multiplex PCR reads with MiXCR. The table includes 650,000 to 900,000 distinct CDR3 sequences, roughly 40% detected once. The sample consisted of peripheral blood. These receptors were obtained from an adult man with Graves' ophthalmopathy.

With regard to this clonotype: As the CDR3 is not closed by the conserved phenylalanine or tryptophan, this likely results from a read error. This sequence joins TRBV9 and TRBJ2-7; D ambiguous. Germline lookup yields CDR1 SGDLS and CDR2 YYNGEE. Trimming cost V 4 bases and J 4 bases, with 9 bases left between them. This CDR3 contains 12 residues. The CDR3 region is CASSLGSYEQYL. For the CDR3, the DNA is TGTGCCAGCAGCTTAGGAAGTTACGAGCAGTACCTC.

This clonotype has ten or more counts. The chain carries TRBV29-1 and TRBJ1-2; D perhaps matches TRBD1 (5 bases). The ends were cut back, 7 bases at V and 8 bases at J, with 20 bases in the middle. Germline CDR1 is SQVTM and CDR2 is ANQGSEA. The CDR3 runs 13 residues. The CDR3 here is CSAGERRVRGYTF. The CDR3 region has the DNA TGCAGCGCCGGCGAACGCAGGGTACGGGGCTACACCTTC.

This clonotype occurred a few times. The rearrangement uses TRBV24-1 and TRBJ2-7; a weak D match, TRBD1 (5 bases). Germline CDR1 is KGHDR and CDR2 is SFDVKD. CDR3 length equals 18 residues. The V end lost 9 bases, the J end lost 2 bases, and 28 bases lay between the germline ends. The CDR3 sequence: CATPPTYYSRVPAYEQYF. As DNA, the CDR3 is TGTGCCACCCCACCGACGTACTATTCCAGGGTACCCGCCTACGAGCAGTACTTC.

This clonotype was counted ten times or more. This CDR3 is CASSRTGGYTEAFF. CDR3 in DNA: TGTGCCAGCAGCAGAACAGGGGGCTACACTGAAGCTTTCTTT. This chain connects TRBV7-3 to TRBJ1-1; 9 nucleotides match TRBD1. CDR3 length equals 14 residues. J gave up 3 bases and V 5 bases, and 4 bases lay outside the gene matches. CDR1 SGHTA and CDR2 FQGTGA come from the germline V gene.

The table lists this clonotype with a few counts. The rearrangement joins TRBV20-1 to TRBJ2-7; the match to TRBD1 covers 11 bases. CDR1 DFQATT and CDR2 SNEGSKA come from the germline V gene (reference sequence). V shed 0 bases, J shed 4 bases, and the junction held 5 bases outside the gene matches. The CDR3 runs 15 residues. The CDR3 bases are TGCAGTGCTAGAGACTCGGGACAGGGGGAATACGAGCAGTACTTC. Translating gives CSARDSGQGEYEQYF.

A note on this clonotype: The junction departs from the called germline gene at one end, perhaps through a read error. The CDR3 DNA follows: TGTGCCAGCAGTCCTACGGGACTAGTCATTTCCTACGAGCAATACTTC. This codes for CASSPTGLVISYEQYF. The chain recombines TRBV24-1 with TRBJ2-7, with TRBD2 matching over 8 bases. CDR1 is KGHDR and CDR2 is SFDVKD in the germline V gene. The length of the CDR3 is 16 residues.

The table lists this clonotype with a count of one. V gene TRBV29-1 combines with J gene TRBJ2-7; D is perhaps TRBD1 or TRBD2 (6 bases each). Trimming stripped 6 bases from V and 5 bases from J, with 17 bases between. Germline CDR1 SQVTM, CDR2 ANQGSEA. The CDR3 runs to 13 residues. The CDR3 coding sequence is TGCAGCGTGAGGGGGGTGCAGGGTAACGAGCAGTACTTC. Its translation: CSVRGVQGNEQYF.

The V gene is TRBV5-4, the J gene TRBJ2-5, with TRBD2 matching 9 bases. The CDR3 extends over 16 amino acids. Germline loops: CDR1 SGHNT, CDR2 YYREEE (reference sequence). V lost 4 bases to trimming and J lost 5 bases; unmatched junction nucleotides: 12. The CDR3 region is CASSRAGGAGGETQYF. The CDR3 region has the DNA TGTGCCAGCAGCCGGGCAGGGGGTGCGGGGGGGGAGACCCAGTACTTC.

The chain is built from TRBV11-2 and TRBJ2-5, with D possibly TRBD2 on 6 matching bases. The CDR3 has 11 amino acids. Per the germline V gene, CDR1 is SGHAT and CDR2 is FQNNGV. Trimming shortened V by 10 bases and J by 4 bases, and 10 bases separated the two germline ends. As DNA, the CDR3 is TGTGCCAACGCGGGGCGAGAGACCCAGTACTTC. It encodes CANAGRETQYF.

Remarks on this clonotype: This sequence may be a read error, since a much larger clone differs from it by one base. The V and J genes are TRBV12-3 or TRBV12-4 and TRBJ1-2; D is perhaps TRBD1 (5 bases). There are 13 residues in the CDR3. CDR3: CAGSAWGTGGYTF. The CDR3 DNA reads as TGTGCCGGCAGTGCTTGGGGGACGGGAGGCTACACCTTC.

About this clonotype itself: A read error may explain this, as a much larger clone is one base away. The chain links TRBV10-3 to TRBJ2-7; D gene ambiguous. Germline V lookup: CDR1 ENHRY, CDR2 SYGVKD. V was trimmed by 3 bases and J by 3 bases, leaving 3 bases between them. The CDR3 has 11 residues. CDR3 in DNA: TGTGCCATCAGTGACCACTACGAGCAGTACTTC. Its translation is CAISDHYEQYF.

The rearrangement uses TRBV6-5 and TRBJ2-5; 11 bases line up with TRBD2. Germline lookup yields CDR1 MNHEY and CDR2 SVGAGI. The CDR3 is 15 residues long. V shed 4 bases and J 3 bases; nucleotides not matched to a gene: 4. CDR3: CASSLAGGEEETQYF. The CDR3 DNA sequence: TGTGCCAGCAGTTTAGCGGGGGGGGAAGAAGAGACCCAGTACTTC.

This clonotype was seen ten or more times. The gene calls are TRBV15 and TRBJ1-5; D remains ambiguous. Germline V CDR1 and CDR2: LNHNV, YYDKDF (reference sequence). V was cut by 0 bases and J by 2 bases, with 8 bases left in between. The CDR3 totals 15 residues. The DNA for the CDR3 is TGTGCCACCAGCAGAGATCGGTCAGGCAATCAGCCCCAGCATTTT. It is translated as CATSRDRSGNQPQHF.

The J gene is TRBJ2-7, the V gene TRBV11-2; D is unclear. The germline gives CDR1 SGHAT, CDR2 FQNNGV. With 1 base removed from V and 9 bases from J, the gap between germline ends came to 10 bases. The CDR3 loop spans 12 amino acids. Here the CDR3 DNA reads TGTGCCAGCAGCTTAGGGGTTTTGGGGCAGTACTTC. It encodes CASSLGVLGQYF.

The sample holds a few counts of this clonotype. The rearrangement joins TRBV5-4 to TRBJ1-4; D uncertain. The germline gives CDR1 SGHNT, CDR2 YYREEE (reference sequence). There are 13 residues in the CDR3. Trimming stripped 4 bases from V and 6 bases from J, with 10 bases between. CDR3 DNA sequence: TGTGCCAGCAGCGCCGACCCCTATGAAAAACTGTTTTTT. This gives the protein CASSADPYEKLFF. The full variable domain, its missing parts supplied by reference TRBV5-4 and TRBJ1-4, is ETGVTQSPTHLIKTRGQQVTLRCSSQSGHNTVSWYQQALGQGPQFIFQYYREEENGRGNFPPRFSGLQFPNYSSELNVNALELDDSALYLCASSADPYEKLFFGSGTQLSVL.

This clonotype was observed a handful of times. The chain is built from TRBV7-8 and TRBJ1-6; maybe TRBD1 (6 bases). V was clipped by 1 base and J by 8 bases, with 12 bases between them. The CDR3 covers 15 residues. Per germline, CDR1 SGHVS and CDR2 FQNEAQ. The CDR3 region has the DNA TGTGCCAGCAGCTTAGTTACAGGGATCGATTCACCCCTCCACTTT. Amino acid sequence: CASSLVTGIDSPLHF. Full variable domain (remainder filled in from reference TRBV7-8 and TRBJ1-6): GAGVSQSPRYKVAKRGQDVALRCDPISGHVSLFWYQQALGQGPEFLTYFQNEAQLDKSGLPSDRFFAERPEGSVSTLKIQRTQQEDSAVYLCASSLVTGIDSPLHFGNGTRLTVT.

This clonotype was counted many times. The J gene is TRBJ1-5, the V gene TRBV24-1, with 9 bases lining up with TRBD1. This CDR3 is built from 15 residues. V was clipped by 11 bases and J by 6 bases; unmatched bases: 13. Germline V gives CDR1 KGHDR, CDR2 SFDVKD. In DNA form, the CDR3 reads TGTGCCAGCAGCTTTCGGACACAGGGGGCTCAGCCCCAGCATTTT. Its protein product is CASSFRTQGAQPQHF.

The rearrangement links TRBV10-3 to TRBJ2-3, with D unresolved. CDR1 ENHRY and CDR2 SYGVKD come from the germline V gene. This CDR3 spans 14 amino acids. Trimming left V 6 bases short and J 4 bases short, with 14 bases between. The CDR3 loop reads CAIRTDKLSDTQYF. The DNA for the CDR3 is TGTGCCATCAGAACTGATAAGTTGTCAGATACGCAGTATTTT.

This clonotype was observed a few times. The chain employs TRBV12-3 or TRBV12-4 and TRBJ1-5; D may be TRBD1 (5 bases). V was clipped by 6 bases and J by 7 bases, with 13 bases between them. The CDR3 is 13 residues long. CDR3 sequence reads: CASSFDQGQPQHF. CDR3 in DNA: TGTGCCAGCAGCTTCGACCAGGGCCAGCCCCAGCATTTT.

J is TRBJ1-5 and V is TRBV19, with 10 bases aligning to TRBD1. The CDR3 has 16 amino acids. V shed 5 bases, J shed 5 bases, and the junction held 9 bases outside the gene matches. Germline loops: CDR1 LNHDA, CDR2 SQIVND (reference sequence). The CDR3: CASSSPPGTGDQPQHF. DNA for the CDR3: TGTGCCAGTAGTTCCCCACCCGGGACAGGGGATCAGCCCCAGCATTTT.

This sequence joins TRBV19 and TRBJ1-2; no reliable D call. The CDR3 totals 16 residues. V was shortened by 5 bases and J by 4 bases, with 20 bases between the two germline ends. CDR1 is LNHDA, CDR2 SQIVND, per germline (reference sequence). In nucleotides, the CDR3 is TGTGCCAGTAGTCCGACCCGGGAAGTTATCAGCTATGGCTACACCTTC. Amino acids: CASSPTREVISYGYTF.

This clonotype has just a few counts. The V gene is TRBV14, the J gene TRBJ2-6; no clear D. Trimming took 7 bases from V and 0 from J, leaving 13 bases between them. CDR1 and CDR2 (germline): SGHDN, FVKESK. This CDR3 contains 16 residues. For the CDR3, the DNA is TGTGCCAGCATCGGTACCCTCCTCTCTGGGGCCAACGTCCTGACTTTC. It translates to CASIGTLLSGANVLTF.

This clonotype came up many times. The chain employs TRBV29-1 and TRBJ1-1; D unresolved. This CDR3 region has 13 residues. Germline CDR1 is SQVTM and CDR2 is ANQGSEA. Trimming took off 6 bases at V and 2 bases at J, with 13 bases between the two ends. DNA for the CDR3: TGCAGCGTCAGAAACCGGGAAAACACTGAAGCTTTCTTT. Translating it yields CSVRNRENTEAFF.